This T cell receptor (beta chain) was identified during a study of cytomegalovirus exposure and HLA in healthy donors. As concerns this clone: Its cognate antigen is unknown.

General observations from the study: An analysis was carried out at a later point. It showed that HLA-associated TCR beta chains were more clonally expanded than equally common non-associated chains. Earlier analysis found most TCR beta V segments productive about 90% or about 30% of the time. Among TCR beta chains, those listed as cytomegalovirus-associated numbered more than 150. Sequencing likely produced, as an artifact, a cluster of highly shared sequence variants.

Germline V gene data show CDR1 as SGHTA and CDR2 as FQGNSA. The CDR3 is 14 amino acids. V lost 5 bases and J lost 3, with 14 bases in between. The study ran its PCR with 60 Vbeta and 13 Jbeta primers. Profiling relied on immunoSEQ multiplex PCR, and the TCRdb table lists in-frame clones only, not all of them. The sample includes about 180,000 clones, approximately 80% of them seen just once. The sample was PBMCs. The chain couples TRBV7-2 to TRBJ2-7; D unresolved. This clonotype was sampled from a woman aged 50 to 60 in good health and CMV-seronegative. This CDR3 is CASSPRVVGYEQYF. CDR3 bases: TGTGCCAGCAGCCCCCGGGTAGTCGGCTACGAGCAGTACTTC. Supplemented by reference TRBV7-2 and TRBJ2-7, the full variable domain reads GAGVSQSPSNKVTEKGKDVELRCDPISGHTALYWYRQSLGQGLEFLIYFQGNSAPDKSGLPSDRFSAERTGGSVSTLTIQRTQQEDSAVYLCASSPRVVGYEQYFGPGTRLTVT.